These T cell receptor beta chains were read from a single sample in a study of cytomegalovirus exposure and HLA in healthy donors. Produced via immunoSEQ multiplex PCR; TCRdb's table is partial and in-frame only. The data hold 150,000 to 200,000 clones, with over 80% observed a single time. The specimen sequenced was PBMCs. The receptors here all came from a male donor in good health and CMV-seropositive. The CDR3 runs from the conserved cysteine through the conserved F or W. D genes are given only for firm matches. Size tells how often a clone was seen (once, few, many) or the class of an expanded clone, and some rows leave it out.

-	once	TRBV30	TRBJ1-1	TGTGCCTGGAGTGTAACATTGAACACTGAAGCTTTCTTT	CAWSVTLNTEAFF
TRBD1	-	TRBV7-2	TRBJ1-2	TGTGCCAGCAGCTTAGCCTCTGACAGGGCACACACCTTC	CASSLASDRAHTF
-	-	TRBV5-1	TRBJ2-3	TGCGCCAGCGGCGACGGAGGAGAAGATACGCAGTATTTT	CASGDGGEDTQYF
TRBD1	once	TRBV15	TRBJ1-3	TGTGCCACCAGCGGTAGCCCGGGACAGGATTCCTCTGGAAACACCATATATTTT	CATSGSPGQDSSGNTIYF
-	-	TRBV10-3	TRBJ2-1	TGTGCCATCAGTGTACGGAGGGGGCTAGGAACAAACAATGAGCAGTTCTTC	CAISVRRGLGTNNEQFF
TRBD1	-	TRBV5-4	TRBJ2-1	TGTGCCAGCAGCTCGGGACAGGCCCCCCACAATGAGCAGTTCTTC	CASSSGQAPHNEQFF
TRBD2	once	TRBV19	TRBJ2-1	TGTGCCAGTAGTATGAAGGGACTAGCGGGAGCCAATGAGCAGTTCTTC	CASSMKGLAGANEQFF
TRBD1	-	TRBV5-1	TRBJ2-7	TGCGCCAGCAGCTGGAGGTGGCCCTCAGGGGGCTCTCACTACGAGCAGTACTTC	CASSWRWPSGGSHYEQYF
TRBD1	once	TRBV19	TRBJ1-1	TGTGCCAGTACCATGGGACAGGGGAGCACTGAAGCTTTCTTT	CASTMGQGSTEAFF
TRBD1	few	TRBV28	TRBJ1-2	TGTGCCAGCACATCAGGGGGAGACTTTAACTATGGCTACACCTTC	CASTSGGDFNYGYTF
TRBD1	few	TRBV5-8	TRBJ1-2	TGTGCCAGCAGCCCTACGGACAGGGACTATGGCTACACCTTC	CASSPTDRDYGYTF
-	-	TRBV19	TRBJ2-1	TGTGCCAGTAGTATCAGGGCAGGGTCAAATGAGCAGTTCTTC	CASSIRAGSNEQFF
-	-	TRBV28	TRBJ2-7	TGTGCCAGCAGTTTTCAGGGGCTGTACGAGCAGTACTTC	CASSFQGLYEQYF
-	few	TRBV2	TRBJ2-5	TGTGCCAGCAGTGCGGGCGGGACCGGGACCCAGTACTTC	CASSAGGTGTQYF
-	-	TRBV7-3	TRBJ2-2	TGTGCCAGCAGCTTATCCGGGGGAGCCGGGGAGCTGTTTTTT	CASSLSGGAGELFF
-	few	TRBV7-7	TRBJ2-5	TGTGCTAGCAGCTTAGATCGGGTTGGCGAGACCCAGTACTTC	CASSLDRVGETQYF
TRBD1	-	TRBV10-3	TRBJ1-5	TGTGCCATCAGGCCGGGACAGGATAGCAATCAGCCCCAGCATTTT	CAIRPGQDSNQPQHF
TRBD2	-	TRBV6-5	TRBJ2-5	TGTGCCAGCAGTAATTCAAGGACTAGGCAGGAGACCCAGTACTTC	CASSNSRTRQETQYF
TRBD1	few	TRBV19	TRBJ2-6	TGTGCCAGTCATAGGGGGCAGGGCAACGTCCTGACTTTC	CASHRGQGNVLTF
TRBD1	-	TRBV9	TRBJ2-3	TGTGCCAGCAGCGTAGGGACAGGGTCTTCAGATACGCAGTATTTT	CASSVGTGSSDTQYF
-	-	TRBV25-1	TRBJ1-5	TGTGCCAGCAGTGAATTGGGAGGTAATCAGCCCCAGCATTTT	CASSELGGNQPQHF
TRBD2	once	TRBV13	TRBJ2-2	TGTGCCAGCGAGTCTAGCGGGAGGAGCACCGGGGAGCTGTTTTTT	CASESSGRSTGELFF
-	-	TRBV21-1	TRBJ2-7	TGTGCCAGTGCCGAGAAAGGGGGCTACGAGCAGTACTTC	CASAEKGGYEQYF
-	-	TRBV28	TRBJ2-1	TGTGCCACCGTAGGGGCGGGAGAGGGGACAAATGAGCAGTTCTTC	CATVGAGEGTNEQFF
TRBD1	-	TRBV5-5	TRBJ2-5	TGTGCCAGCAGCTTCCCGGGACAGCAAGAGACCCAGTACTTC	CASSFPGQQETQYF
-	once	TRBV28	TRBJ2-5	TGTGCCAGCAGTTTATCGCGGGACGTACGAGAGACCCAGTACTTC	CASSLSRDVRETQYF
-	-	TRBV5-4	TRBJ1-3	TGTGCCAGCAGCGTTCAGGGGGGAAACACCATATATTTT	CASSVQGGNTIYF
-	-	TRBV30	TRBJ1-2	TGTGCCTGGAAGGCAGGGACTAAGGGCTACACCTTC	CAWKAGTKGYTF
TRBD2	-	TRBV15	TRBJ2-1	TGTGCCACCAGCAGAGATCGGGCAGATCGGAGCGGGAGGGATTACAATGAGCAGTTCTTC	CATSRDRADRSGRDYNEQFF
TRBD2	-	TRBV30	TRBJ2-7	TGTGCCTGGAGTGTGCTCCCAGGACTAGCGGGAGGGCCGGGCGAGCAGTACTTC	CAWSVLPGLAGGPGEQYF
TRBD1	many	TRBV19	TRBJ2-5	TGTGCCAGCGGACAGGGGGTTGGGGAGACCCAGTACTTC	CASGQGVGETQYF
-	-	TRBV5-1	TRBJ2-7	TGCGCCAGCAGCTTGGCCGAAGGGGGAAGGAGGAGCCTCCACTACTACGAGCAGTACTTC	CASSLAEGGRRSLHYYEQYF
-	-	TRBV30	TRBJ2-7	TGTGCCTGGAGTGTAACCGGCTACGAGCAGTACTTC	CAWSVTGYEQYF
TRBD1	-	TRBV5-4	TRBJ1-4	TGTGCCAGCAGGCCAACAGGGGGCGAAGGTGAAAAACTGTTTTTT	CASRPTGGEGEKLFF
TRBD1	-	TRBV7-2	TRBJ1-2	TGTGCCAGCATCGCTCGGACAGGAGGGTATGGCTACACCTTC	CASIARTGGYGYTF
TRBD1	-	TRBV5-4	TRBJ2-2	TGTGCCACCGGAGCTCCCGCGACAGGGCCAAACACCGGGGAGCTGTTTTTT	CATGAPATGPNTGELFF
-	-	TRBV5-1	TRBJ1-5	TGCGCCAGCAGCTTAGGGGAAAATCAGCCCCAGCATTTT	CASSLGENQPQHF
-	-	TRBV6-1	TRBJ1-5	TGTGCCGAGGGAGGGGGTATAAGTCAGCCCCAGCATTTT	CAEGGGISQPQHF
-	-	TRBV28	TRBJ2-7	TGTGCCAGCACCGATTTGTTTAACTCTTACGAGCAGTACTTC	CASTDLFNSYEQYF
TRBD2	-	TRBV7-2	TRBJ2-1	TGTGCCAGCAGCCCCTATCGTGCGGGAGGGCCATTCGGGAATGAGCAGTTCTTC	CASSPYRAGGPFGNEQFF
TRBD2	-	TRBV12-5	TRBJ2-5	TGTGCTAGTGGGCCCTCCGGGAGGGAGACCCAGTACTTC	CASGPSGRETQYF
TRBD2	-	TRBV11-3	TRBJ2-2	TGTGCCAGCAGCTTTGCGGGAGGGACCGGGGAGCTGTTTTTT	CASSFAGGTGELFF
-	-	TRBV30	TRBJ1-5	TGTGCCTGGAGTGTACAATCAGGTAGCAATCAGCCCCAGCATTTT	CAWSVQSGSNQPQHF
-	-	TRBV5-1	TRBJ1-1	TGCGCCAGCAGCTTGGAAGCTAACACTGAAGCTTTCTTT	CASSLEANTEAFF
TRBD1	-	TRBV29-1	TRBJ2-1	TGCAGCGTTTCCGGGACAGGCAATGAGCAGTTCTTC	CSVSGTGNEQFF
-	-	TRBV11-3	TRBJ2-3	TGTGCCAGCAGCTTACCAGGGACAGATACGCAGTATTTT	CASSLPGTDTQYF